Below, 8 T cell receptor beta chains from the same sample are listed, as sequenced in a study of blood T cells in healthy people across ages. A second roughly 6 to 12 cycle PCR used barcoded and J-beta primers. From the 5' RACE reads, TCRdb called clonotypes with MiXCR, one entry per CDR3 protein. Of 650,000 to 700,000 distinct CDR3 sequences listed, about 30% are singletons. Specimen: blood. Receptors were obtained from a woman aged 80 or older in good health.

This clonotype was seen only a few times. A read error may be the cause here, since a much bigger clone is one base away. V gene TRBV12-3 or TRBV12-4 combines with J gene TRBJ2-5; D is unresolved. This CDR3 region has 11 residues. Trimming removed 6 bases at V and 11 bases at J, with 13 bases between. CDR3 region: CASSTNNEQYF. The CDR3 DNA follows: TGTGCCAGCAGCACTAACAATGAGCAGTACTTC.

In the case of this clonotype: A much larger clone is a single base away; this may be a read error. This chain joins TRBV20-1 and TRBJ2-3, with 10 bases matching TRBD2. Germline-derived CDR1 and CDR2 are DFQATT and SNEGSKA (reference sequence). The CDR3 covers 16 residues. Trimming took 5 bases from V and 6 from J; bases not matched to a gene: 14. The CDR3 spells CSASTGLADRRDTQYF. In nucleotides, the CDR3 is TGCAGTGCTTCTACCGGACTAGCGGACCGCCGGGATACGCAGTATTTT.

This rearrangement joins TRBV5-1 to TRBJ2-5, with 11 nucleotides matching TRBD1. Germline CDR1 reads SGHRS; CDR2 reads YFSETQ. V gave up 4 bases and J gave up 9 bases; unmatched junction bases: 8. The CDR3 extends over 14 amino acids. CDR3 bases: TGCGCCAGCAGCATTCTACCGGGACAGGGGGCCCAGTACTTC. This sequence encodes CASSILPGQGAQYF.

This clonotype was counted many times. CDR3 nucleotides: TGCAGTGCTAGCGGGAGCTCCTACAATGAGCAGTTCTTC. Amino acids: CSASGSSYNEQFF. This chain links TRBV20-1 with TRBJ2-1; possibly TRBD2 for D (6 bases). With 3 bases removed from V and 0 bases from J, the gap between germline ends came to 6 bases. The CDR3 length is 13 residues. Germline V gene lookup returns CDR1 DFQATT and CDR2 SNEGSKA (reference sequence).

V gene TRBV27 combines with J gene TRBJ1-1; TRBD1 matches at 9 bases. CDR1 and CDR2 from the germline V gene are MNHEY and SMNVEV (reference sequence). J gave up 1 base and V 5 bases, and 14 bases lay outside the gene matches. The CDR3 sequence is 18 residues long. The chain's CDR3 is CASSPHSNRGLENTEAFF. CDR3 sequence (DNA): TGTGCCAGCAGTCCACACTCTAACAGGGGGCTCGAGAACACTGAAGCTTTCTTT.

This clonotype was detected ten times or more. The chain joins TRBV20-1 to TRBJ1-5, with D possibly TRBD1 on 5 matching bases. Germline assignment: CDR1 DFQATT and CDR2 SNEGSKA (reference sequence). The CDR3 consists of 14 residues. V was pared by 4 bases and J by 1 base, with 11 bases between. The CDR3 nucleotides are TGCAGTGCTATGGGGACGCACAGCAATCAGCCCCAGCATTTT. Protein: CSAMGTHSNQPQHF.

At least ten counts were recorded for this clonotype. The chain is built from TRBV30 and TRBJ1-5; D perhaps matches TRBD1 (5 bases). The V end was cut by 3 bases, the J end by 3 bases, with 12 bases between. Germline V lookup: CDR1 GTSNPN, CDR2 SVGIG (reference sequence). The CDR3 is 14 residues long. CDR3 sequence reads: CAWSPGRDNQPQHF. CDR3 DNA sequence: TGTGCCTGGAGCCCGGGACGGGACAATCAGCCCCAGCATTTT.

V and J are TRBV2 and TRBJ1-5; D possibly corresponds to TRBD1 (6 bases). The CDR3 totals 15 residues. Trimming took 6 bases from V and 5 from J, leaving 17 bases between them. The germline CDR1 and CDR2 sequences are SNHLY and FYNNEI. The CDR3 nucleotides are TGTGCCAGCAGCCTCACAGGGCCAGGGGATCAGCCCCAGCATTTT. As protein: CASSLTGPGDQPQHF.